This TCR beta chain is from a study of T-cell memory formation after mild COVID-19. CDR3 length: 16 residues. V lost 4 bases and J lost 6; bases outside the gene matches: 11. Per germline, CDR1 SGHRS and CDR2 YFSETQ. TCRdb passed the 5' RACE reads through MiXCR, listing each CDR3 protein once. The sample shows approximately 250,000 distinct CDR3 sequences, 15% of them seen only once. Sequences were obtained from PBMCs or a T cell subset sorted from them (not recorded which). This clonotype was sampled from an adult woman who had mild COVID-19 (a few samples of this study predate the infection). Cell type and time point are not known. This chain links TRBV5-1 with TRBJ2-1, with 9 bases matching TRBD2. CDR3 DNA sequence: TGCGCCAGCAGCATAATGGGACTAGCAAAAGGCAATGAGCAGTTCTTC. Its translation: CASSIMGLAKGNEQFF.